The clone carrying this TCR beta chain came up a few times. The PCR was carried out with 60 Vbeta primers and 13 Jbeta primers. Profiled with immunoSEQ multiplex PCR; TCRdb holds only in-frame clones, not every one. The sample shows just over 150,000 clones, around 80% of them seen only once. The data stem from a study of cytomegalovirus exposure and HLA in healthy donors. The CDR3 loop spans 14 amino acids. Germline V gene lookup returns CDR1 SGHVS and CDR2 FQNEAQ. The V and J genes are TRBV7-8 and TRBJ2-5, with D tentatively TRBD2 (7 bases). The DNA end lines up better with TRBJ2-7; the J call may be wrong. The clonotype was recovered from a man between 18 and 35 years old in good health and CMV-seronegative. The sample was PBMCs. CDR3 nucleotide sequence: TGTGCCAGCATCCCAAGGGGGGGCTCCTACGAGCAGTACTTC. This translates into CASIPRGGSYEQYF.